What follows is one T cell receptor (beta chain) and its context. As yet, its antigen is unknown. This sample is part of a study of a mutant IDH1 vaccine in newly diagnosed glioma. Background on the study: Once 4-6 weeks had passed after radiotherapy alone, vaccination started, or it started with temozolomide cycles. Week 35 was safety follow-up visit V12; week 47 was end-of-study visit V13. General study findings and limits: There were vaccine-induced immune responses in around 94% of the patients.

Only in-frame clones appear in the TCRdb table, and some are missing; sequencing was by immunoSEQ multiplex PCR. Of roughly 56,000 clones listed, roughly 80% are singletons. Specified time point: week 47, end of study. Each vaccine dose was 300 ug of mutant IDH1 20-mer peptide, with topical imiquimod. Donors' newly diagnosed IDH1-mutant WHO grade 3 or 4 astrocytomas lacked nuclear ATRX. The germline CDR1 and CDR2 sequences are MNHEY and SMNVEV (reference sequence). The CDR3 loop spans 13 amino acids. V was cut by 2 bases and J by 7 bases, with 8 bases left in between. This clonotype was obtained from a man between 45 and 60 years old with glioma. This sequence joins TRBV27 and TRBJ1-4; possibly TRBD1 for D (5 bases). Here the sequenced sample was PBMCs, taken from a glioma patient whose treatment included an IDH1 peptide vaccine. The CDR3 coding sequence is TGTGCCAGCAGTTTACAGGGCGTTGAAAAACTGTTTTTT. This codes for CASSLQGVEKLFF.